This TCR beta chain was retrieved from a study of blood T cell repertoires in COVID-19. Per the germline V gene, CDR1 is MNHEY and CDR2 is SVGEGT. There are 14 residues in the CDR3. Trimming took off 0 bases at V and 3 bases at J, with 6 bases between the two ends. In Seattle, patients joined the study during active infection and were tracked longitudinally. In the study's own analysis: How many nucleated cells were present was estimated from reference gene primer amplification. TCRdb's table, derived via immunoSEQ multiplex PCR, lists solely in-frame clones and lacks some. V, J and clone size derive from that table, while D and trimming were established from the DNA sequence. The table shows tens of thousands of clones, with 90% occurring only once.

This TCR derives from a man aged 45-60 years with COVID-19, enrolled during active disease. Source material: peripheral blood. The chain is built from TRBV6-2 or TRBV6-3 and TRBJ1-5, with a weak D call TRBD1 (5 bases). Here the CDR3 reads CASSYSGDNQPQHF. The CDR3 nucleotides are TGTGCCAGCAGTTACTCAGGGGACAATCAGCCCCAGCATTTT.